This TCR beta chain was profiled in a study of OX40 agonist ivuxolimab in advanced cancers. Study-level findings and limits: More expanded clones were seen, on average, in CD8+ T cells than in CD4+.

CDR3 size: 12 residues. V was shortened by 0 bases and J by 7 bases, with 9 bases between the two germline ends. Germline CDR1 reads GTSNPN; CDR2 reads SVGIG (reference sequence). Measured with immunoSEQ multiplex PCR; TCRdb has only the in-frame clones, and not every one. The sample has some 83,000 clones, over 90% seen once. Turning to this clone: What it binds is not known.

Autoimmune disease history or systemic immunosuppression excluded patients. The chain has TRBV30 and TRBJ1-1; no clear D. The source of this sequence is an adult with an advanced solid tumor such as melanoma, head and neck, liver or kidney cancer. The input for sequencing was CD4+ or CD8+ T cells sorted from blood, taken in a trial of the OX40 agonist ivuxolimab. The CDR3 coding sequence is TGTGCCTGGAGTGTATGGGGTGGTGAAGCTTTCTTT. Residues: CAWSVWGGEAFF.